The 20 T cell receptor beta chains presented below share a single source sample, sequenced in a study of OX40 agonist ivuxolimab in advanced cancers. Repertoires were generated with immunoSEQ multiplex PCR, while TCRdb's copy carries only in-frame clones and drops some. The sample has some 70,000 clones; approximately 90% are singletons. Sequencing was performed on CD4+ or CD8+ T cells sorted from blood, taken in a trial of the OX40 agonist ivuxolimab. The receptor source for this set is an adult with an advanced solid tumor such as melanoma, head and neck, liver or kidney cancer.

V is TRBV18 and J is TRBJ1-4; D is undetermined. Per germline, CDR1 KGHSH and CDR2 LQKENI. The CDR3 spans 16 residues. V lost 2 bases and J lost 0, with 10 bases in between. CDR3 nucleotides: TGTGCCAGCTCACCAGCAATGGTTGCAACTAATGAAAAACTGTTTTTT. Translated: CASSPAMVATNEKLFF.

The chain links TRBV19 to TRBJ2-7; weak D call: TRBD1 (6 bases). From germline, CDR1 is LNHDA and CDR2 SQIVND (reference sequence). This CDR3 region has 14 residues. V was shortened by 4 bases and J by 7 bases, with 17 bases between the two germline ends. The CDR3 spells CASSTRRGVWEQYF. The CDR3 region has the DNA TGTGCCAGTAGTACTCGCAGGGGAGTATGGGAGCAGTACTTC.

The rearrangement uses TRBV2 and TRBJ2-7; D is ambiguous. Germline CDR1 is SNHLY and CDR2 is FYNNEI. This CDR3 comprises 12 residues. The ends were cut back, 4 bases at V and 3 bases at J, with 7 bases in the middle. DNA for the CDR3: TGTGCCAGCAGTGTTAAGGGCTACGAGCAGTACTTC. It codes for CASSVKGYEQYF.

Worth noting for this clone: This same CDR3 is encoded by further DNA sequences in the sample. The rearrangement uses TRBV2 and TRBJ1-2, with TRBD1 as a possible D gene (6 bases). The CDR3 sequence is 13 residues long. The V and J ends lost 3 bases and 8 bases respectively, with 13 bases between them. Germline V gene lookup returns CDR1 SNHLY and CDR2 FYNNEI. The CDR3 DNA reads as TGTGCCAGCAGTGAGGCAGGGGTGGGGGGCTACACCTTC. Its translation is CASSEAGVGGYTF. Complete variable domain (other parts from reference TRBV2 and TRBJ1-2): EPEVTQTPSHQVTQMGQEVILRCVPISNHLYFYWYRQILGQKVEFLVSFYNNEISEKSEIFDDQFSVERPDGSNFTLKIRSTKLEDSAMYFCASSEAGVGGYTFGSGTRLTVV.

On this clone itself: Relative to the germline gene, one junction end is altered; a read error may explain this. The CDR3 is CASSLSNSGARSF. In DNA, the CDR3 is TGTGCCAGCAGCTTATCGAATAGCGGGGCCCGCTCGTTC. The genes are TRBV13 and TRBJ2-7; 8 nucleotides agree with TRBD2. CDR1 is PRHDT, CDR2 FYEKMQ, per germline (reference sequence). CDR3 length: 13 residues.

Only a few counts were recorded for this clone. The CDR3 sequence is CAISGGIGTGELFF. In DNA form, the CDR3 reads TGTGCCATCAGTGGCGGGATTGGTACCGGGGAGCTGTTTTTT. The chain carries TRBV10-3 and TRBJ2-2, with D possibly matching TRBD2 (6 bases). This CDR3 region has 14 residues. Between the trimmed V and J ends, which lost 4 bases and 5 bases, there was a span of 11 bases. Germline V lookup: CDR1 ENHRY, CDR2 SYGVKD.

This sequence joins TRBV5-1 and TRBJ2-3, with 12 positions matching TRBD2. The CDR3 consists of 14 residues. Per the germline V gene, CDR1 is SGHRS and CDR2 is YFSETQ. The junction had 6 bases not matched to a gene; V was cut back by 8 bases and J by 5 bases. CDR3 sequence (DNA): TGCGCCAGTGCTAGCGGGAGGGCCGTAGATACGCAGTATTTT. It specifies CASASGRAVDTQYF.

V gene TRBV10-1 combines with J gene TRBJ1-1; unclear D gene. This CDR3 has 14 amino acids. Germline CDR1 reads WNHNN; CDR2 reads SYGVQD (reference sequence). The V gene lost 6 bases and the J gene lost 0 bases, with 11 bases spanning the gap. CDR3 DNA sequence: TGCGCCAGCAGGGAAATAACGATGAACACTGAAGCTTTCTTT. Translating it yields CASREITMNTEAFF.

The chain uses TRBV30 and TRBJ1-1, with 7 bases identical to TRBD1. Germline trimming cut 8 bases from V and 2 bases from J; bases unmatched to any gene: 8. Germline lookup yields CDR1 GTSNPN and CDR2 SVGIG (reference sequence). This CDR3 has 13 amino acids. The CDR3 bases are TGTGCCCTTAACAGGGGCCTCAACACTGAAGCTTTCTTT. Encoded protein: CALNRGLNTEAFF.

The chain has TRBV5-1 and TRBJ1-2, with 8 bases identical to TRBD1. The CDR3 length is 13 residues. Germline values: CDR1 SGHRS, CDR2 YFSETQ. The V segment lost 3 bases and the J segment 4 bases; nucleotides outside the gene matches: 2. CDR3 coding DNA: TGCGCCAGCAGCTCGACAGGGGTCTATGGCTACACCTTC. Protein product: CASSSTGVYGYTF.

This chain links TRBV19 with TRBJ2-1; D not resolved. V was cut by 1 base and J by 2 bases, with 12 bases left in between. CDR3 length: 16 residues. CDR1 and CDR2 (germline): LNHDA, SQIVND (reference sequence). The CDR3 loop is CASSIVSRGPYNEQFF. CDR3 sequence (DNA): TGTGCCAGTAGTATAGTTTCCCGCGGACCCTACAATGAGCAGTTCTTC.

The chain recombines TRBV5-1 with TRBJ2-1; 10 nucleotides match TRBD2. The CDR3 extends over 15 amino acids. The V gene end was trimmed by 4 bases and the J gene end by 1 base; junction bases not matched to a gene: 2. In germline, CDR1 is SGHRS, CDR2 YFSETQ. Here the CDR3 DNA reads TGCGCCAGCAGCGGACTAGCGGCTTCCTACAATGAGCAGTTCTTC. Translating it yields CASSGLAASYNEQFF.

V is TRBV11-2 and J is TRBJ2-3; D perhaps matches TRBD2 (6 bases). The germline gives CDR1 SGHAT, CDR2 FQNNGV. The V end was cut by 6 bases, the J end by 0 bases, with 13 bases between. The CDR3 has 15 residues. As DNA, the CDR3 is TGTGCCAGCAGTTTGCCCGGGGGAAGCACAGATACGCAGTATTTT. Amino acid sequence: CASSLPGGSTDTQYF.

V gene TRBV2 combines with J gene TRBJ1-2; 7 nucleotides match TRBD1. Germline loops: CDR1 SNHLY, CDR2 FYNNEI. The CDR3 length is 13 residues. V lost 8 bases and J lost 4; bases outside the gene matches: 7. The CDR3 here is CASSGQTTYGYTF. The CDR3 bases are TGTGCCAGCTCGGGACAGACCACCTATGGCTACACCTTC.

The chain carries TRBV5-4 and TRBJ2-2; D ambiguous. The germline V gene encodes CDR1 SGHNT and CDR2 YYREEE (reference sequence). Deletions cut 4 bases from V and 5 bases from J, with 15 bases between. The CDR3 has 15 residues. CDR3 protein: CASSLESVGTGELFF. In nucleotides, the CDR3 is TGTGCCAGCAGCCTGGAGTCGGTAGGAACCGGGGAGCTGTTTTTT.

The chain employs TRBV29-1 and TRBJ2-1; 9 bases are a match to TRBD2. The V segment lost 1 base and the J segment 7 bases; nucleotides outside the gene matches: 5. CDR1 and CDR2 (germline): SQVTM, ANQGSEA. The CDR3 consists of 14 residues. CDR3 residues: CSVEAAGGQNEQFF. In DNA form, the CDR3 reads TGCAGCGTTGAAGCGGCGGGGGGGCAAAATGAGCAGTTCTTC.

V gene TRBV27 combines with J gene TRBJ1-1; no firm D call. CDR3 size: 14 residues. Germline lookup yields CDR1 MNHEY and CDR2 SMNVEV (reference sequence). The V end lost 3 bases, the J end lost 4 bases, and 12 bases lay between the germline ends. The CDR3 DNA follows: TGTGCCAGCAGTTTTTCGGGGAGGGCCACTGAAGCTTTCTTT. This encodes CASSFSGRATEAFF.

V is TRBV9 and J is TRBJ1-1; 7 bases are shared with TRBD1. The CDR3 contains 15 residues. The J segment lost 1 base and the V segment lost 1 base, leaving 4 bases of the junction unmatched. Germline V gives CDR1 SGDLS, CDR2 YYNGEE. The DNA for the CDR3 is TGTGCCAGCAGCGTATCGACAGGGCAGAACACTGAAGCTTTCTTT. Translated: CASSVSTGQNTEAFF.

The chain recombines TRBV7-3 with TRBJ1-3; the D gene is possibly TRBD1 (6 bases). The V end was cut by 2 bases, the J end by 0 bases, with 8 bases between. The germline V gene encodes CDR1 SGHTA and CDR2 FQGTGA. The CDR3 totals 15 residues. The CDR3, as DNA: TGTGCCAGCAGCTTACAGGGGTCCTCTGGAAACACCATATATTTT. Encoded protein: CASSLQGSSGNTIYF.

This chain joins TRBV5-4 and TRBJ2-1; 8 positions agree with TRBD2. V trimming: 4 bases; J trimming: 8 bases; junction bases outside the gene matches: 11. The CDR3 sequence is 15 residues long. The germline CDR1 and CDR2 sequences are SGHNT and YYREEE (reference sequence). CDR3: CASSNRLVGGDEQFF. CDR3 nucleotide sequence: TGTGCCAGCAGCAACCGACTAGTCGGGGGGGATGAGCAGTTCTTC.